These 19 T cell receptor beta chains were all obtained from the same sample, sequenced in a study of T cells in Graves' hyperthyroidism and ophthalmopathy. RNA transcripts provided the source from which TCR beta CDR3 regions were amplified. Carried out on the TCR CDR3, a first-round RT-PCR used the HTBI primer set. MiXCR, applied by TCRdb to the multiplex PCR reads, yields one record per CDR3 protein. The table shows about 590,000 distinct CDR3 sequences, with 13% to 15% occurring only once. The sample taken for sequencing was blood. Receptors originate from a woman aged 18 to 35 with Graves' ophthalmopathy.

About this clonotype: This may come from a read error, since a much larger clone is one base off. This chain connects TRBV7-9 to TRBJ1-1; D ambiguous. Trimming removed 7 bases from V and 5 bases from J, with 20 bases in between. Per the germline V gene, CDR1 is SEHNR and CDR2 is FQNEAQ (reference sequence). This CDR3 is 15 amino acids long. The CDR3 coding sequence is TGTGCCAGCAATCTCCGTGGCTCGGCCCGAACTGAAGCTTTCTTT. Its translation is CASNLRGSARTEAFF. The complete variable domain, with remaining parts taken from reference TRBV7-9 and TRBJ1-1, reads DTGVSQNPRHKITKRGQNVTFRCDPISEHNRLYWYRQTLGQGPEFLTYFQNEAQLEKSRLLSDRFSAERPKGSFSTLEIQRTEQGDSAMYLCASNLRGSARTEAFFGQGTRLTVV.

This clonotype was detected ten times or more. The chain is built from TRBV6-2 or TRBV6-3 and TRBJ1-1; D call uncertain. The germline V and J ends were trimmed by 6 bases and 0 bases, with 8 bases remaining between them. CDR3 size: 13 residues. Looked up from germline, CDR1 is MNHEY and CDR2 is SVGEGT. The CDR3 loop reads CASRPGLNTEAFF. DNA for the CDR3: TGTGCCAGCAGACCCGGATTGAACACTGAAGCTTTCTTT.

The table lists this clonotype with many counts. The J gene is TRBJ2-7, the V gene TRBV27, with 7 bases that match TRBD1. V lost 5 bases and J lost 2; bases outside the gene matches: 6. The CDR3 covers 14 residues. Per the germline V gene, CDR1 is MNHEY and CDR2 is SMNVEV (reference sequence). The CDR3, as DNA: TGTGCCAGCAGTCAAAGGACAGGAGCCTACGAGCAGTACTTC. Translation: CASSQRTGAYEQYF.

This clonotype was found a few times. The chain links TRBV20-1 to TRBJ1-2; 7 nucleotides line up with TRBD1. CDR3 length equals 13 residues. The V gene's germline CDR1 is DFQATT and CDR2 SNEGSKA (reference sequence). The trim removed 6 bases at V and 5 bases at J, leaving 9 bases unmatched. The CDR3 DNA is TGCAGTGCCAGTCCTACAGGGGCGTATGGCTACACCTTC. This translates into CSASPTGAYGYTF.

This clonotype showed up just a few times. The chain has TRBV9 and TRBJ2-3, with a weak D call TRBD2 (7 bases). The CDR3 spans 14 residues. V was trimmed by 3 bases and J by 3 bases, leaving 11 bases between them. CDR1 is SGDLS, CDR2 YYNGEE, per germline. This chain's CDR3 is CASSEGGATDTQYF. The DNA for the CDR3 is TGTGCCAGCAGCGAGGGGGGGGCTACAGATACGCAGTATTTT.

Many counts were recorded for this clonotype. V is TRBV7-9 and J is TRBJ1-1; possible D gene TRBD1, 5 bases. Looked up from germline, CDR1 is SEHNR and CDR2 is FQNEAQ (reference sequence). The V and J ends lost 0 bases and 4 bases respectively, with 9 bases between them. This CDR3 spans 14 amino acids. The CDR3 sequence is CASSLARTSTEAFF. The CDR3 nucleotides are TGTGCCAGCAGCTTAGCGCGGACATCCACTGAAGCTTTCTTT. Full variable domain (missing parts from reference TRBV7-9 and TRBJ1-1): DTGVSQNPRHKITKRGQNVTFRCDPISEHNRLYWYRQTLGQGPEFLTYFQNEAQLEKSRLLSDRFSAERPKGSFSTLEIQRTEQGDSAMYLCASSLARTSTEAFFGQGTRLTVV.

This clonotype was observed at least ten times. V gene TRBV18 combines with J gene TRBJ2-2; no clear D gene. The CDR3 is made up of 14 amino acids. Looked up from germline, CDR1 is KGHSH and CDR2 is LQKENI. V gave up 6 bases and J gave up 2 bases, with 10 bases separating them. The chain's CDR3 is CASSDMDNTGELFF. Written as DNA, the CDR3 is TGTGCCAGCTCCGATATGGACAACACCGGGGAGCTGTTTTTT.

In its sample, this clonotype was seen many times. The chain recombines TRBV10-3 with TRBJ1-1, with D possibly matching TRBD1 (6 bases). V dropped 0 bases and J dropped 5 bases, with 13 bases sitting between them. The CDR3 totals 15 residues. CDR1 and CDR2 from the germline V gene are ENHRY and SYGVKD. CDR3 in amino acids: CAISESTGQGTEAFF. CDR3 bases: TGTGCCATCAGTGAGTCTACAGGGCAGGGGACTGAAGCTTTCTTT.

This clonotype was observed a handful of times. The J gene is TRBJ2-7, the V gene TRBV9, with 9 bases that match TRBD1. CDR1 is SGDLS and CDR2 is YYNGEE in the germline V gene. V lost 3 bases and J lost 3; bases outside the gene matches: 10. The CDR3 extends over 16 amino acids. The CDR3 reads CASSAPSGTGFYEQYF. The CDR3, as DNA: TGTGCCAGCAGCGCGCCCTCCGGGACAGGGTTCTACGAGCAGTACTTC.

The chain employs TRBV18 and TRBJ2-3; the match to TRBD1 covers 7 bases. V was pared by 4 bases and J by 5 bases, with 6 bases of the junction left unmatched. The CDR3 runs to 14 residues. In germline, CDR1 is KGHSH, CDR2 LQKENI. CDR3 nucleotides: TGTGCCAGCTCACAAGGACAGGAGCGAGATACGCAGTATTTT. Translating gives CASSQGQERDTQYF.

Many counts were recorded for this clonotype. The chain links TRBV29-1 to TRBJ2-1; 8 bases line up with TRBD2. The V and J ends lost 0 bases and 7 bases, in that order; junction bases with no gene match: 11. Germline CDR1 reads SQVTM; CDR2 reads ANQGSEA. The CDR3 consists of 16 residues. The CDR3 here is CSVEDRAAGERNEQFF. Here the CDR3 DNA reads TGCAGCGTTGAAGATCGTGCAGCGGGAGAGAGGAATGAGCAGTTCTTC.

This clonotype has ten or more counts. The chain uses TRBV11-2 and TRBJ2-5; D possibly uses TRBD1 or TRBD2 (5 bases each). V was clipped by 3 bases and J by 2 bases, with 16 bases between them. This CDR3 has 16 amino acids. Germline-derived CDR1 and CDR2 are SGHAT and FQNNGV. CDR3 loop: CASSFLGTGTQETQYF. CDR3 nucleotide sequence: TGTGCCAGCAGCTTCCTGGGGACGGGCACTCAAGAGACCCAGTACTTC.

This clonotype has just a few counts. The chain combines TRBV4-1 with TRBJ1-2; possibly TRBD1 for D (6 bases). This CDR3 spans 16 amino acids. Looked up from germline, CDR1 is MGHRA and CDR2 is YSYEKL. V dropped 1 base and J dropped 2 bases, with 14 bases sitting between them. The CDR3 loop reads CASSQAGGLQNYGYTF. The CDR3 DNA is TGCGCCAGCAGCCAAGCGGGGGGGCTGCAGAACTATGGCTACACCTTC.

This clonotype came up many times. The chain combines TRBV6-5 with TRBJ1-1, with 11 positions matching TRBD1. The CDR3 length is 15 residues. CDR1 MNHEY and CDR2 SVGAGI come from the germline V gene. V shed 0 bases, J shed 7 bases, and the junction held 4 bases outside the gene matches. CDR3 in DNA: TGTGCCAGCAGTTACTCATGGGACAGGGGGGGTGAAGCTTTCTTT. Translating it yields CASSYSWDRGGEAFF.

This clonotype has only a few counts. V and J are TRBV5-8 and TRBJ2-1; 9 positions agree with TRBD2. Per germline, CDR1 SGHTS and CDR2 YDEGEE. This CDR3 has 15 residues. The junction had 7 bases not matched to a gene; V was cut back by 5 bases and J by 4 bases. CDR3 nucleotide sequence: TGTGCCAGCAGATTAGGACTAGCGTCATACAATGAGCAGTTCTTC. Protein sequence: CASRLGLASYNEQFF. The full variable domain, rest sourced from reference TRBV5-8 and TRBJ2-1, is EAGVTQSPTHLIKTRGQQATLRCSPISGHTSVYWYQQALGLGLQFLLWYDEGEERNRGNFPPRFSGRQFPNYSSELNVNALELEDSALYLCASRLGLASYNEQFFGPGTRLTVL.

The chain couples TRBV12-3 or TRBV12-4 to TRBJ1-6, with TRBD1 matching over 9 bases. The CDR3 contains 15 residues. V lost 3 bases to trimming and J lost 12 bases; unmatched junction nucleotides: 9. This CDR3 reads CASSFGLGTGKPLHF. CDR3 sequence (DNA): TGTGCCAGCAGTTTTGGCCTCGGGACAGGGAAACCCCTCCACTTT.

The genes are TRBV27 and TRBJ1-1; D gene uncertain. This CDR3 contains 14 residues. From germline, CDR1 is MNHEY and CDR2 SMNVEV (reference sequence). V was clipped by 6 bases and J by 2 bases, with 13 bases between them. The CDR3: CASRPQGPNTEAFF. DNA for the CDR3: TGTGCCAGCAGGCCCCAAGGTCCAAACACTGAAGCTTTCTTT.

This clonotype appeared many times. The CDR3 loop reads CASSLYRQGAIEQFF. The CDR3 region has the DNA TGTGCCAGCAGTTTATATCGACAGGGGGCAATTGAGCAGTTCTTC. This sequence joins TRBV28 and TRBJ2-1; TRBD1 agrees at 10 bases. CDR1 is MDHEN and CDR2 is SYDVKM in the germline V gene. CDR3 length: 15 amino acids. Trimming at V came to 1 base and at J to 9 bases, leaving 6 bases not matched to a gene.

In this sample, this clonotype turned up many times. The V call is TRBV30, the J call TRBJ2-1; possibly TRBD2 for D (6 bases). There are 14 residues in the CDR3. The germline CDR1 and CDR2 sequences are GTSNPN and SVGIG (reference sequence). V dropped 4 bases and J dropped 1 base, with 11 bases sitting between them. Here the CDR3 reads CAWTRDRSYNEQFF. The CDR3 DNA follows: TGTGCCTGGACGCGGGATAGGTCCTACAATGAGCAGTTCTTC.